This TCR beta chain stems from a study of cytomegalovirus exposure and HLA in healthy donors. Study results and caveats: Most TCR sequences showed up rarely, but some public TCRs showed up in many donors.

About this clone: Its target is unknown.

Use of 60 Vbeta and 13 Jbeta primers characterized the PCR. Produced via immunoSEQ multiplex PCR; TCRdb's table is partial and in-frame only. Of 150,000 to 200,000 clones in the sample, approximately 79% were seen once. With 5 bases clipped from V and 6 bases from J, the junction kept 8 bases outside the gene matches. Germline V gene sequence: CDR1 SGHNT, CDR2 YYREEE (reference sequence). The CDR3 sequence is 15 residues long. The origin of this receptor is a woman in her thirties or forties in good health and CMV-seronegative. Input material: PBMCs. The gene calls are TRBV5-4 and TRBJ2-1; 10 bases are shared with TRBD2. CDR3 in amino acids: CASSLGLADSNEQFF. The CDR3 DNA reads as TGTGCCAGCAGTTTAGGACTAGCGGACTCCAATGAGCAGTTCTTC.